This TCR beta chain was identified in a study of blood T cell repertoires in COVID-19. The overall study: The samples span acute and convalescent COVID-19 from the United States, Italy and Spain.

Under the authors' procedure: How many nucleated cells were present was estimated from reference gene primer amplification. Profiled with immunoSEQ multiplex PCR; TCRdb holds only in-frame clones, not every one. The DNA was the basis for D and trimming; V, J and clone size are from that table. Altogether some 300,000 clones are present, around 87% being singletons, with the ten largest covering roughly 4.3%. The participants were between about 18 and 90 years old and came from fewer than 25 US areas. CDR3 length: 13 amino acids. Per the germline V gene, CDR1 is KGHDR and CDR2 is SFDVKD. V lost 1 base, J lost 8 bases, and 10 bases lay in between.

The sequencing sample was made of PBMCs or T cells enriched from blood (not recorded which). V and J are TRBV24-1 and TRBJ1-1; D is perhaps TRBD1 (5 bases). This sequence originates from a woman aged 18-35 years with acute COVID-19. The CDR3 DNA sequence: TGTGCCACCAGTGATTTTCCAGGGTCGGAAGCTTTCTTT. Translated: CATSDFPGSEAFF.